These 10 T cell receptor beta chains came from one sample sequenced in a study of blood T cell repertoires in COVID-19. Assay: immunoSEQ multiplex PCR; the TCRdb copy retains only in-frame clones and omits some. The data show about 280,000 clones, with 65% to 90% seen just once and approximately 5.1% held by the top ten. The specimen sequenced was peripheral blood. Receptor source: a man between 45 and 60 years old with active or convalescent COVID-19.

V usage is TRBV2 and J usage is TRBJ1-1; 7 bases are a match to TRBD1. V was clipped by 6 bases and J by 3 bases; unmatched bases: 4. Germline V gene data show CDR1 as SNHLY and CDR2 as FYNNEI. The CDR3 sequence is 13 residues long. The CDR3 DNA sequence: TGTGCCAGCAGACCGGGACAGTACACTGAAGCTTTCTTT. It translates to CASRPGQYTEAFF.

This chain uses TRBV28 with TRBJ2-7; 7 bases line up with TRBD2. The CDR3 has 15 residues. The junction had 14 bases not matched to a gene; V was cut back by 10 bases and J by 2 bases. CDR1 is MDHEN and CDR2 is SYDVKM in the germline V gene. The CDR3 region is CAITPGGLGAYEQYF. The CDR3 DNA reads TGTGCCATTACCCCCGGGGGGTTAGGGGCCTACGAGCAGTACTTC.

The rearrangement joins TRBV21-1 to TRBJ1-1; the D segment call TRBD1 is taken from the table without a DNA check. TRBV21-1 constitutes a pseudogene. There are 14 residues in the CDR3. CDR3 nucleotides: TGTGCCAGCAGCAGTTACAGGGAAGGCACTGAAGCTTTCTTT. Amino acid sequence: CASSSYREGTEAFF.

The CDR3 DNA sequence: TGTGCCAGCAGCCAGACCAGCGGGATCCAATCCTACGAGCAGTACTTC. Its protein is CASSQTSGIQSYEQYF. The V call is TRBV11-2, the J call TRBJ2-7; the match to TRBD2 covers 7 bases. The J segment lost 1 base and the V segment lost 5 bases, leaving 11 bases of the junction unmatched. CDR1 SGHAT and CDR2 FQNNGV come from the germline V gene. The CDR3 has 16 amino acids.

J is TRBJ2-3 and V is TRBV5-1; 9 nucleotides agree with TRBD1. V gave up 4 bases and J gave up 6 bases; unmatched junction bases: 9. Germline CDR1 SGHRS, CDR2 YFSETQ. The CDR3 length is 15 residues. This CDR3 reads CASSRFGTGKDTQYF. CDR3 coding DNA: TGCGCCAGCAGCCGGTTCGGGACAGGGAAGGATACGCAGTATTTT.

This chain joins TRBV6-6 and TRBJ2-7, with a tentative D call TRBD2 (6 bases). Germline V gives CDR1 MNHNY, CDR2 SVGAGI (reference sequence). The CDR3 spans 12 residues. V was shortened by 4 bases and J by 4 bases, with 8 bases between the two germline ends. CDR3 region: CASSFGGYEQYF. The CDR3 bases are TGTGCCAGCAGTTTCGGGGGTTACGAGCAGTACTTC.

This chain joins TRBV19 and TRBJ2-7, with 7 positions matching TRBD1. Per germline, CDR1 LNHDA and CDR2 SQIVND (reference sequence). Unmatched junction bases numbered 4, after V lost 2 bases and J lost 0 bases. The CDR3 runs 15 residues. In nucleotides, the CDR3 is TGTGCCAGTAGTATAAACCGGGACAGCTCCTACGAGCAGTACTTC. It encodes CASSINRDSSYEQYF.

The chain couples TRBV9 to TRBJ2-7; 7 positions match TRBD1. Trimming removed 3 bases from V and 2 bases from J; junction bases left unmatched: 2. The CDR3 totals 13 residues. Germline V gives CDR1 SGDLS, CDR2 YYNGEE. This CDR3 is CASSAGGAYEQYF. The CDR3 DNA reads as TGTGCCAGCAGCGCAGGGGGAGCCTACGAGCAGTACTTC.

This chain uses TRBV9 with TRBJ2-2, with D perhaps TRBD1 (5 bases). This CDR3 region has 14 residues. Deletions cut 0 bases from V and 7 bases from J, with 10 bases between. Germline loops: CDR1 SGDLS, CDR2 YYNGEE. CDR3 loop: CASSVDQQGGELFF. Written as DNA, the CDR3 is TGTGCCAGCAGCGTAGATCAGCAGGGCGGGGAGCTGTTTTTT.

The DNA of the CDR3 is TGCGCCAGCACCGCAGGAGCAGGGGGCGGGTACGAGCAGTACTTC. Encoded protein: CASTAGAGGGYEQYF. The chain employs TRBV10-1 and TRBJ2-7; 8 nucleotides agree with TRBD1. Losses at the gene ends were 7 bases for V and 4 bases for J; bases not matched to a gene: 12. CDR3 length: 15 residues. CDR1 is WNHNN, CDR2 SYGVQD, per germline (reference sequence).